This TCR beta chain was identified during a study of blood T cell repertoires in COVID-19. Clones were read by immunoSEQ multiplex PCR, and TCRdb kept only the in-frame ones, dropping some. The sample holds about 150,000 clones, about 89% seen once. Germline CDR1 reads SGHRS; CDR2 reads YFSETQ. Trimming left V 4 bases short and J 0 bases short, with 8 bases between. This CDR3 is built from 14 residues. The sample taken for sequencing was peripheral blood. This TCR came from a man in his fifties or sixties who had recovered from COVID-19. J is TRBJ2-1 and V is TRBV5-1; unclear D gene. The DNA of the CDR3 is TGCGCCAGCAGCACCGGAGACTCCTACAATGAGCAGTTCTTC. Protein sequence: CASSTGDSYNEQFF.